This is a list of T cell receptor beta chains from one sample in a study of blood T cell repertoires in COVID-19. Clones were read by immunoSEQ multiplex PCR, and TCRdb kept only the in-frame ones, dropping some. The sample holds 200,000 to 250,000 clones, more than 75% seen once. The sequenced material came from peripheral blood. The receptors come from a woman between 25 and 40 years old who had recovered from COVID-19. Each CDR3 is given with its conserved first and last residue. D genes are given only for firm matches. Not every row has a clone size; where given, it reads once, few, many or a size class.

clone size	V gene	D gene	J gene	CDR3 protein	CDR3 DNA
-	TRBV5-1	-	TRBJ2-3	CASSSNNAGSTDTQYF	TGCGCCAGCAGCTCCAATAACGCGGGAAGCACAGATACGCAGTATTTT
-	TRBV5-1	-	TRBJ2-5	CASSNSSPETQYF	TGCGCCAGCAGCAACTCCTCCCCAGAGACCCAGTACTTC
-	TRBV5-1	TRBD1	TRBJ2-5	CASSLGGAGGLETQYF	TGCGCCAGCAGCTTGGGGGGAGCAGGGGGCTTAGAGACCCAGTACTTC
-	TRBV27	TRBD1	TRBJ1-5	CASSLFPPTGGRNQPQHF	TGTGCCAGCAGTTTATTCCCCCCGACAGGGGGCAGGAATCAGCCCCAGCATTTT
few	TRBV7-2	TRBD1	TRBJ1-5	CASSLDRGSGPQHF	TGTGCCAGCAGCTTAGACAGGGGAAGCGGGCCCCAGCATTTT
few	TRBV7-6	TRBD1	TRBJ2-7	CASSPGTGGPYEQYF	TGTGCCAGCAGCCCTGGGACAGGGGGACCCTACGAGCAGTACTTC
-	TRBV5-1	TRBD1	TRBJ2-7	CASSLAGQGYEQYF	TGCGCCAGCAGCTTGGCTGGACAGGGCTACGAGCAGTACTTC
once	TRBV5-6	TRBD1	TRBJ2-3	CASTSSRTGSTDTQYF	TGTGCCAGCACCAGCTCTCGGACAGGGAGCACAGATACGCAGTATTTT
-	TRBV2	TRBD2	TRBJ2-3	CASLLAGLGITQYF	TGTGCCAGCCTGCTAGCGGGGCTGGGTATCACGCAGTATTTT
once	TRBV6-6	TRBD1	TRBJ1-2	CASTRGQGIDYGYTF	TGTGCCAGCACCCGGGGACAGGGTATCGACTATGGCTACACCTTC
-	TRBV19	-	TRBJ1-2	CASSRQATNYGYTF	TGTGCCAGTAGTCGACAGGCTACTAACTATGGCTACACCTTC
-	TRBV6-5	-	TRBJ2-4	CASSSGANIQYF	TGTGCCAGCAGTTCAGGGGCCAACATTCAGTACTTC
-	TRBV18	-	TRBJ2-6	CASSPVSSGANVLTF	TGTGCCAGCTCACCCGTCAGCTCTGGGGCCAACGTCCTGACTTTC
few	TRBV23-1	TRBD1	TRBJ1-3	CASTPYGQGAPSFNF	TGCGCCAGCACCCCATACGGACAGGGGGCCCCCTCATTTAATTTT
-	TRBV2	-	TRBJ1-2	CASSRDQGLGGYTF	TGTGCCAGCAGTAGAGACCAGGGGTTGGGGGGCTACACCTTC
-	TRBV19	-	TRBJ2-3	CASSIQGHEFTDTQYF	TGTGCCAGTAGTATTCAGGGGCACGAATTCACAGATACGCAGTATTTT
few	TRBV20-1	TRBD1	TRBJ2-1	CSASTGTGAYNEQFF	TGCAGTGCTAGTACCGGGACAGGGGCCTACAATGAGCAGTTCTTC
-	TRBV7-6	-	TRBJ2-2	CASSLRGSGYTGELFF	TGTGCCAGCAGCTTAAGAGGGTCTGGCTACACCGGGGAGCTGTTTTTT
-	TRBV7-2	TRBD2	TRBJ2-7	CASSITSGRDYEQYF	TGTGCCAGCAGCATAACTAGCGGGCGGGACTACGAGCAGTACTTC
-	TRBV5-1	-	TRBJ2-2	CASSSIQGGTGELFF	TGCGCCAGCAGCTCCATACAGGGTGGCACCGGGGAGCTGTTTTTT
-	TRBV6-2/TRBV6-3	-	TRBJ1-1	CASSYSFPGGTEAFF	TGTGCCAGCAGTTACTCGTTTCCGGGAGGCACTGAAGCTTTCTTT
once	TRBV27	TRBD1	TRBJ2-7	CASRDRGWYEQYF	TGTGCCAGCAGGGACAGGGGATGGTACGAGCAGTACTTC
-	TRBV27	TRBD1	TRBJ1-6	CASRDRGSPLHF	TGTGCCAGCAGGGACAGGGGTTCACCCCTCCACTTT
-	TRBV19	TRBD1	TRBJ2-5	CASSRSDPTGGRPETQYF	TGTGCCAGTAGTCGAAGCGACCCGACAGGGGGGCGCCCAGAGACCCAGTACTTC
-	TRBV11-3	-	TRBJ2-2	CASSLGGYLASTGELFF	TGTGCCAGCAGCTTAGGAGGTTACTTAGCAAGCACCGGGGAGCTGTTTTTT
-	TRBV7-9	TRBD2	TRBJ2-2	CASSQTSGGTGELFF	TGTGCCAGCAGTCAAACTAGCGGGGGTACCGGGGAGCTGTTTTTT
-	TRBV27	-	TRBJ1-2	CASSLDGQILYTF	TGTGCCAGCAGTTTGGACGGACAAATCCTCTACACCTTC
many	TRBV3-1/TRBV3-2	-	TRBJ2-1	CASSQDPRWSYNEQFF	TGTGCCAGCAGCCAAGATCCTCGGTGGTCCTACAATGAGCAGTTCTTC
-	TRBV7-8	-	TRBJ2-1	CASSPQHQGLHEQFF	TGTGCCAGCAGCCCCCAACACCAGGGGTTGCATGAGCAGTTCTTC
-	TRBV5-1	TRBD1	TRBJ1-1	CASSPSLQGTEAFF	TGCGCCAGCAGCCCGAGCCTACAGGGGACTGAAGCTTTCTTT
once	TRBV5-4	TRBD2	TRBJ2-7	CASSPFIAGPPYEQYF	TGTGCCAGCAGCCCGTTTATAGCGGGGCCCCCCTACGAGCAGTACTTC
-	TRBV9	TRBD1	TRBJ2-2	CASSPQTGGLANTGELFF	TGTGCCAGCAGCCCCCAGACAGGGGGCTTAGCGAACACCGGGGAGCTGTTTTTT
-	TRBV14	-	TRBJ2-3	CASSQAGGTDTQYF	TGTGCCAGCAGCCAAGCGGGGGGCACAGATACGCAGTATTTT
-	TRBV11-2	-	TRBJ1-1	CASSPLANTEAFF	TGTGCCAGCAGTCCCCTGGCGAACACTGAAGCTTTCTTT
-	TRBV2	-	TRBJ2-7	CASSGQVPSYEQYF	TGTGCCAGCAGTGGACAGGTCCCCTCCTACGAGCAGTACTTC
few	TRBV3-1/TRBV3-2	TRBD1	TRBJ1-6	CASSQDRRRTLSSSYNSPLHF	TGTGCCAGCAGCCAGGACAGGCGGCGGACCCTCTCCAGCTCCTATAATTCACCCCTCCACTTT
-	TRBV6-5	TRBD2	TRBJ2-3	CASSPLAATDTQYF	TGTGCCAGCAGCCCACTAGCGGCCACAGATACGCAGTATTTT
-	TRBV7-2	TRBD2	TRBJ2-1	CASGLAGLNEQFF	TGTGCCAGCGGACTAGCGGGGTTGAATGAGCAGTTCTTC
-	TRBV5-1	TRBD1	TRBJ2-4	CASSLGQGLQGEYF	TGCGCCAGCAGCTTAGGACAGGGGCTCCAGGGGGAGTACTTC
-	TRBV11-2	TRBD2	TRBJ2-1	CASSLELAGGTEQFF	TGTGCCAGCAGCTTAGAATTAGCGGGGGGGACTGAGCAGTTCTTC
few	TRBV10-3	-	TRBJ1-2	CAISSGEGWGLYGYTF	TGTGCCATCAGTTCCGGGGAGGGCTGGGGACTCTATGGCTACACCTTC
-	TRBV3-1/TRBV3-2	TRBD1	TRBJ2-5	CASSLRGQHQETQYF	TGTGCCAGCAGCCTTCGGGGACAGCATCAAGAGACCCAGTACTTC
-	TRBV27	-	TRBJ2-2	CASSVGQPIKFSGELFF	TGTGCCAGCAGTGTTGGACAGCCAATAAAGTTTTCCGGGGAGCTGTTTTTT
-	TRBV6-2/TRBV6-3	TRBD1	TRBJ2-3	CASSPRTGGDTDTQYF	TGTGCCAGCAGTCCCCGGACAGGGGGAGACACAGATACGCAGTATTTT
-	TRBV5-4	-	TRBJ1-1	CASRVAGGNTEAFF	TGTGCCAGCCGGGTAGCGGGGGGCAACACTGAAGCTTTCTTT
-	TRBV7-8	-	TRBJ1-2	CASSLDRGNYGYTF	TGTGCCAGCAGCTTAGATCGGGGGAACTATGGCTACACCTTC